This T cell receptor (beta chain) was profiled in a study of cytomegalovirus exposure and HLA in healthy donors. Vbeta (60) and Jbeta (13) primers were used in the PCR. Per the study methods: Approximately 11 million shared chains were among the roughly 80 million unique TCR beta chains that a later analysis counted. Sequenced by immunoSEQ multiplex PCR; TCRdb stores in-frame clones only, minus some. The D gene and trimming were derived from the DNA, and the V and J assignments and clone size from that table. Among about 130,000 clones listed, 8.5% to 10% were seen once. Study-level findings and limits: Further analysis was carried out later, and it showed several of the most significant clusters appearing linked to common viral pathogens. In a later analysis, productive TCRs from donors in an Asian-associated ancestry cluster reportedly carried fewer N-insertions than the cohort mean. In most subjects, TCR beta sequences reportedly gave accurate predictions of HLA-A and HLA-B alleles.

Germline lookup yields CDR1 SGHTA and CDR2 FQGTGA. This CDR3 comprises 14 residues. V dropped 3 bases and J dropped 1 base, with 8 bases sitting between them. This clone was seen a handful of times. Its antigen remains unknown. This clonotype was obtained from a man aged 50-59 years in good health and CMV-seronegative. What was sequenced was PBMCs. The genes are TRBV7-3 and TRBJ2-3; D may be TRBD2 (5 bases). The CDR3 loop reads CASSFTGGTDTQYF. CDR3 nucleotides: TGTGCCAGCAGCTTTACCGGGGGCACAGATACGCAGTATTTT.